This TCR beta chain was identified in a study of Ad26.COV2.S vaccination and SARS-CoV-2 variants (dated by TCRdb to the early 2020s). Some background on the complete study: Vaccine-arm donors were drawn from COV1001, a multicentre, randomized, double-blind, placebo-controlled phase I-IIa trial of Ad26.COV2.S in healthy adults. A total of 32 samples were included in the TCR-sequenced set, comprising about 20 Ad26.COV2.S vaccine recipients, 5 placebo recipients and 8 SARS-CoV-2 convalescent individuals. Ad26.COV2.S was administered intramuscularly at a dose of 5x10^10 or 1x10^11 viral particles, either as one shot or as two shots given 56 days apart. The specificity and breadth of SARS-CoV-2-reactive T cell receptors after Ad26.COV2.S vaccination were assessed by TCRbeta repertoire sequencing. Investigators did not know the trial group allocation while performing experiments and assessing outcomes. Trial participants were randomized into five groups of five, in which low-dose or high-dose Ad26.COV2.S was given once or twice, or placebo was given on both occasions.

The treatment or condition label for this specimen denotes: some 19 received Ad26.COV2.S at low or high dose, single or two shots; several received placebo; per-sample allocation not given. For vaccine and placebo recipients, repertoires were sequenced using samples collected on day 63 after the first injection. Cohort 1b enrolled some 25 adults aged 18-55 years at a single site in Boston, USA, between 29 July and 7 August 2020. Ad26.COV2.S was a replication-incompetent adenovirus type 26 vector that expressed a prefusion-stabilized SARS-CoV-2 spike protein derived from the original Wuhan strain. For this clone: Its antigen specificity is not known. Base quality data are lacking; no much larger clone is found one base away.

Study-wide conclusions, independent of this receptor: Vaccine and placebo recipients had similar non-spike TCR breadth, a finding consistent with the vaccine containing only spike. After vaccination, spike-specific CD8+ and CD4+ T cell responses were reported to show substantial breadth. According to the authors, total T cell responses may have been underestimated by the TCR breadth and depth analyses. Spike-specific TCR breadth was higher in Ad26.COV2.S recipients than in placebo recipients (P = 0.0014). The study lacked the statistical power to compare responses across vaccine doses or regimens.

The germline V gene provides CDR1 MGHRA and CDR2 YSYEKL. The CDR3 covers 20 residues, taking in both the cysteine and the phenylalanine. Of all the DNA, just the CDR3 is kept, 60 bases in frame from base 1. The junction carries 25 bases between V and J, which are trimmed by 0 bases and 4 bases respectively. The immunoSEQ Assay was the method used to sequence TCRbeta CDR3 regions. After extraction, genomic DNA underwent amplification by bias-controlled multiplex PCR, followed by high-throughput sequencing. Regarding the original processing steps: To quantify the absolute abundance of every unique TCRbeta CDR3 region, sequences were collapsed and filtered. T cell fraction was estimated by normalizing TCRbeta template counts to usable DNA, with usable DNA measured through amplification of reference genes found in all nucleated cells. Repertoire TCRs were annotated as SARS-CoV-2-specific by exact matching of V gene, CDR3 amino acid sequence and J gene to a known reactive TCR set. The reference SARS-CoV-2 TCR set was obtained from MIRA and was filtered for enrichment in COVID-19-positive ImmuneCODE repertoires, whereby public or cross-reactive TCRs were removed. Drawing on the MIRA antigens, annotated TCRs were analysed further at the level of specific ORF or position within ORF. Breadth was defined as annotated unique rearrangements over total unique productive rearrangements; depth was the summed frequency of those rearrangements. Two-sided Wilcoxon rank-sum tests were used to compare TCR breadth between groups. Held by TCRdb, this immuneACCESS table contains in-frame sequences only and omits some clones. Under half of the omission traces to an unresolved V gene where checked; the cause of the rest is unknown. V and J calls and clone size come straight from that table; D and trimming were deduced from the DNA. A total of around 300,000 clones appear in this sample, about nine tenths of them only once. The ten top clones hold 5.5% of the sample.

The sequenced sample was peripheral blood, obtained in a trial of Ad26.COV2.S vaccine versus placebo. Recombination joined TRBV4-1 with TRBJ1-3; 5 matching bases give a weak D call of TRBD1. The receptor comes from a person aged 18 to 59 who received the Ad26.COV2.S COVID-19 vaccine or a placebo. The CDR3 here reads CASSQENFSGPRLLGNTIYF. The nucleotides read TGCGCCAGCAGCCAAGAGAACTTTTCAGGGCCCCGACTTCTGGGAAACACCATATATTTT.